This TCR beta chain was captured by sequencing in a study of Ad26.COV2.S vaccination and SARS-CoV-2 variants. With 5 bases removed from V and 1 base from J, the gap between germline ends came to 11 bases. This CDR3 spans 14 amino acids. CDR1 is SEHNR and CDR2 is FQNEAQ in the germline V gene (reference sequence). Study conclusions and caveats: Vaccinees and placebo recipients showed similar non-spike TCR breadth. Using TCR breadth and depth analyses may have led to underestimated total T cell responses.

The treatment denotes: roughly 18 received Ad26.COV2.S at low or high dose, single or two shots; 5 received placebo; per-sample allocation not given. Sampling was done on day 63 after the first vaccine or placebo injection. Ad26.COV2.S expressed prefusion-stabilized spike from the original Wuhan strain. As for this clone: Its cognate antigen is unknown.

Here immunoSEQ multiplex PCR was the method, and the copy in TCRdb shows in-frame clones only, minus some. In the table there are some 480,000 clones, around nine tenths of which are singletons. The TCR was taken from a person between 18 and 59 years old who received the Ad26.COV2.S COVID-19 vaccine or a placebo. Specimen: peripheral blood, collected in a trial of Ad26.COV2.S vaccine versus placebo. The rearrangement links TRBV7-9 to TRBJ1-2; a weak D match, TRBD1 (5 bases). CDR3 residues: CASSLGTLNYGYTF. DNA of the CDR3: TGTGCCAGCAGCCTCGGGACGCTTAACTATGGCTACACCTTC. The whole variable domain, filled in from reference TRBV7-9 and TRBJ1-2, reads DTGVSQNPRHKITKRGQNVTFRCDPISEHNRLYWYRQTLGQGPEFLTYFQNEAQLEKSRLLSDRFSAERPKGSFSTLEIQRTEQGDSAMYLCASSLGTLNYGYTFGSGTRLTVV.